This T cell receptor (beta chain) was retrieved from a study of T cell changes during pregnancy in multiple sclerosis. Some clones are missing from TCRdb's copy, which holds only in-frame ones; the method was immunoSEQ multiplex PCR. The sample lists fewer than 35,000 clones, around 87% occurring once. The sequence came from a female donor in good health, enrolled as a control in a pregnancy study. The sequencing used CD4+ T cells from peripheral blood mononuclear cells, collected in the third trimester of pregnancy.

The chain's CDR3 is CASSVDHRGRGNEQYF. The CDR3 nucleotides are TGTGCCAGCAGCGTAGACCATCGCGGGAGGGGGAACGAGCAGTACTTC. The chain is built from TRBV9 and TRBJ2-7; 9 positions agree with TRBD2. This CDR3 comprises 16 residues. Germline loops: CDR1 SGDLS, CDR2 YYNGEE. J was trimmed by 5 bases and V by 0 bases; bases with no gene match: 9.